The entry below describes one TCR beta chain. Its antigen remains unidentified. No base-level quality is on record; no much larger clone is a single base apart. The collaborating institutions used their own protocols to collect whole blood in K2EDTA tubes. For TCRbeta analysis, collaborators shipped samples in one of three forms: frozen whole blood, isolated PBMCs, or DNA extracted from either of those sample types. V ends up 3 bases short and J 2 bases short, with an unmatched junction base count of 9. CDR1 DFQATT and CDR2 SNEGSKA were looked up in the germline V gene (reference sequence). The CDR3 goes from the cysteine to the phenylalanine over 15 residues. The read is trimmed to its CDR3 DNA, 45 bases read in frame from base 1. This sample is drawn from a study of blood T cell repertoires in COVID-19 (dated by TCRdb to 2018 to 2021). Background on the whole study: Samples from collaborators originated in the United States, Italy and Spain and spanned both the acute and convalescent phases of COVID-19. The material from the prospective study consisted of cDNA or gDNA derived from T cells, B-cell-depleted T cells, or PBMCs. The dataset comprised deeply sampled blood TCRbeta repertoires from subjects exposed to, actively infected with, or recovered from COVID-19. The repertoires were made available in a free public database intended to serve as a resource for research on the immune response to SARS-CoV-2. Samples came from the ongoing ImmuneRACE study (first 160 participants) plus 1,254 subjects from 6 global collaborators. Sample metadata almost always included a de-identified subject ID, COVID-19 status, age in years and sex. Where HLA class I and class II types were available, the types were taken from metadata supplied by the sample provider, not from assay-based typing.

What the research found in general, with its limitations: Clinical and demographic metadata were provided uncurated, with the amount varying by source and participant.

The immunoSEQ Assay, a bias-controlled multiplex PCR, was used to amplify TCRbeta CDR3 regions from genomic DNA. The original pipeline was this. Nucleated cell counts per sample were estimated from amplification of reference gene primers within the assay. To quantify the absolute abundance of each unique TCRbeta CDR3 rearrangement, sequence reads were collapsed and filtered. For each sample, productive Simpson clonality was calculated as the square root of Simpson's diversity index across productive rearrangements. In TCRdb, the immuneACCESS table is reduced to in-frame sequences with V and J assigned. These tables do not hold every clone; where another copy was compared, an unresolved V gene accounts for under half, and the others remain unexplained. Clone size and the V and J calls come from that table; the DNA yielded D and trimming. The sample yields about 160,000 clones; about 90% were counted once. The biggest ten clones account for less than 3% of the sample.

The origin of this receptor is a man aged 60 to 69 with acute or convalescent COVID-19. The material sequenced was peripheral blood. The receptor chain draws on TRBV20-1 and TRBJ2-7; the central 8 bases match TRBD1. CDR3 sequence: CSASSKLQGAYEQYF. The sequenced DNA: TGCAGTGCTAGTTCGAAGTTACAGGGGGCCTACGAGCAGTACTTC.